A single sample is the source of the 22 T cell receptor beta chains below, sequenced in a study of long-term antiretroviral therapy in people with HIV. At the survey level, the v3.0 immunoSEQ assay was run. Clones were sequenced by immunoSEQ multiplex PCR, and TCRdb holds only the in-frame ones, with some missing. The table has about 24,000 clones, roughly 88% seen once; the top ten hold 2.3%. This specimen was unsorted PBMCs, taken 3 years after starting antiretroviral therapy. The source is a middle-aged man with HIV.

The rearrangement links TRBV5-1 to TRBJ1-1; no clear D gene. The CDR3 extends over 13 amino acids. Germline-derived CDR1 and CDR2 are SGHRS and YFSETQ. Trimming removed 2 bases from V and 3 bases from J, with 8 bases in between. CDR3 sequence (DNA): TGCGCCAGCAGCTTCACACGGGACACTGAAGCTTTCTTT. Its protein is CASSFTRDTEAFF.

This rearrangement joins TRBV5-1 to TRBJ2-5; a weak D match, TRBD2 (5 bases). The J call could be wrong; TRBJ2-7 is a better fit for the DNA end. In germline, CDR1 is SGHRS, CDR2 YFSETQ. This CDR3 comprises 13 residues. Written as DNA, the CDR3 is TGCGCCAGCAGCCTAGGGATGGAGGACGAGCAGTACTTC. This sequence encodes CASSLGMEDEQYF.

This clone counts as medium-sized. V and J are TRBV7-2 and TRBJ2-7; 10 nucleotides line up with TRBD1. Germline V gives CDR1 SGHTA, CDR2 FQGNSA. CDR3 length: 15 residues. The V gene end was trimmed by 4 bases and the J gene end by 5 bases; junction bases not matched to a gene: 8. The CDR3 DNA reads as TGTGCCAGCAGCTCCTCGACAGGGGGCTGGGACGAGCAGTACTTC. Its translation: CASSSSTGGWDEQYF.

This clone was seen more than once but under ten times. The chain recombines TRBV4-1 with TRBJ2-7; 13 bases are shared with TRBD2. The CDR3 is 18 amino acids. Germline values: CDR1 MGHRA, CDR2 YSYEKL. V was pared by 4 bases and J by 9 bases, with 18 bases of the junction left unmatched. The CDR3, as DNA: TGCGCCAGCAGCCCAGCACTAGCGGGAGGGCCTTTCCCCGGTCGGCAGTACTTC. Its translation: CASSPALAGGPFPGRQYF.

The chain joins TRBV18 to TRBJ2-1, with TRBD1 identical over 7 bases. The germline gives CDR1 KGHSH, CDR2 LQKENI. The V gene end was trimmed by 3 bases and the J gene end by 3 bases; junction bases not matched to a gene: 11. This CDR3 region has 17 residues. The CDR3 is CASSPFPPGQFYNEQFF. DNA for the CDR3: TGTGCCAGCTCACCTTTCCCCCCGGGACAGTTCTACAATGAGCAGTTCTTC.

The V call is TRBV30, the J call TRBJ1-5; D is uncertain. The CDR3 has 14 residues. The V gene lost 2 bases and the J gene lost 2 bases, with 10 bases spanning the gap. Germline CDR1 is GTSNPN and CDR2 is SVGIG (reference sequence). In DNA form, the CDR3 reads TGTGCCTGGAGTCTGGGGTTTGGCAATCAGCCCCAGCATTTT. It translates to CAWSLGFGNQPQHF.

The rearrangement joins TRBV5-6 to TRBJ2-1, with D perhaps matching TRBD2 (6 bases). Germline V gene lookup returns CDR1 SGHDT and CDR2 YYEEEE. V was cut by 4 bases and J by 8 bases, with 16 bases left in between. This CDR3 spans 14 amino acids. CDR3 sequence: CASSPGDFGDEQFF. Here the CDR3 DNA reads TGTGCCAGCAGCCCCGGGGACTTCGGCGATGAGCAGTTCTTC.

J is TRBJ1-3 and V is TRBV19; the D is unclear. V dropped 4 bases and J dropped 0 bases, with 10 bases sitting between them. Germline V CDR1 and CDR2: LNHDA, SQIVND (reference sequence). The CDR3 sequence is 15 residues long. The CDR3 sequence: CASSNQANSGNTIYF. Here the CDR3 DNA reads TGTGCCAGTAGTAACCAGGCGAACTCTGGAAACACCATATATTTT.

This clone was picked up a small number of times. This chain connects TRBV19 to TRBJ2-7; TRBD1 matches 10 bases. After removal of 4 bases from V and 2 bases from J, the junction contained 5 bases not matched to a gene. This CDR3 is built from 15 residues. Germline CDR1 reads LNHDA; CDR2 reads SQIVND (reference sequence). Here the CDR3 DNA reads TGTGCCAGTAGTACCTCGGGACAGGGGACCTACGAGCAGTACTTC. It specifies CASSTSGQGTYEQYF.

V and J are TRBV29-1 and TRBJ2-5, with D hard to call. V lost 6 bases and J 5 bases, leaving 10 bases between the germline ends. The CDR3 runs 11 residues. Looked up from germline, CDR1 is SQVTM and CDR2 is ANQGSEA. The CDR3 is CSVQTAETQYF. As DNA, the CDR3 is TGCAGCGTGCAGACGGCGGAGACCCAGTACTTC.

The rearrangement uses TRBV7-2 and TRBJ2-1; D is perhaps TRBD2 (6 bases). From germline, CDR1 is SGHTA and CDR2 FQGNSA. CDR3 length: 14 amino acids. The germline V and J ends were trimmed by 5 bases and 3 bases, with 11 bases remaining between them. CDR3 DNA sequence: TGTGCCAGCAGCCATCAGACTAGCTACAATGAGCAGTTCTTC. This encodes CASSHQTSYNEQFF.

V and J are TRBV4-3 and TRBJ1-6; unclear D gene. V was cut by 0 bases and J by 0 bases, with 12 bases left in between. This CDR3 is built from 18 residues. Germline loops: CDR1 LGHNA, CDR2 YSLEER. CDR3 sequence: CASSQEFDGNSYNSPLHF. CDR3 sequence (DNA): TGCGCCAGCAGCCAAGAATTCGACGGCAACTCCTATAATTCACCCCTCCACTTT.

The count of this clone is one. The V and J genes are TRBV28 and TRBJ2-5, with TRBD1 identical over 9 bases. Germline lookup yields CDR1 MDHEN and CDR2 SYDVKM. This CDR3 is built from 15 residues. J gave up 5 bases and V 4 bases, and 8 bases lay outside the gene matches. Written as DNA, the CDR3 is TGTGCCAGCAGTTCCCGGGACAGGGTTTCTGAGACCCAGTACTTC. This translates into CASSSRDRVSETQYF.

The V and J genes are TRBV6-6 and TRBJ1-2; D gene ambiguous. CDR3 length: 15 amino acids. V was pared by 2 bases and J by 2 bases, with 12 bases between. From germline, CDR1 is MNHNY and CDR2 SVGAGI (reference sequence). The CDR3 coding sequence is TGTGCCAGCAGTTACGAGGGAAGGGCCAACTATGGCTACACCTTC. Protein sequence: CASSYEGRANYGYTF.

This chain connects TRBV13 to TRBJ2-5; unclear D gene. Germline V lookup: CDR1 PRHDT, CDR2 FYEKMQ (reference sequence). With 6 bases removed from V and 0 bases from J, the gap between germline ends came to 14 bases. The CDR3 sequence is 15 residues long. CDR3 residues: CASRPRSWYQETQYF. For the CDR3, the DNA is TGTGCCAGCAGACCCAGATCTTGGTACCAAGAGACCCAGTACTTC. Drawing the rest from reference TRBV13 and TRBJ2-5, the complete variable domain is AAGVIQSPRHLIKEKRETATLKCYPIPRHDTVYWYQQGPGQDPQFLISFYEKMQSDKGSIPDRFSAQQFSDYHSELNMSSLELGDSALYFCASRPRSWYQETQYFGPGTRLLVL.

This chain uses TRBV4-1 with TRBJ1-2, with a weak D call TRBD1 (5 bases). Germline V gene data show CDR1 as MGHRA and CDR2 as YSYEKL. The CDR3 sequence is 14 residues long. V lost 4 bases and J lost 1, with 10 bases in between. CDR3 bases: TGCGCCAGCAGCCCCGACAGACTTAACTATGGCTACACCTTC. Protein: CASSPDRLNYGYTF.

This chain links TRBV6-4 with TRBJ2-2; D is uncertain. Germline-derived CDR1 and CDR2 are MRHNA and SNTAGT. The CDR3 extends over 14 amino acids. Trimming stripped 6 bases from V and 2 bases from J, with 10 bases between. The chain's CDR3 is CASSPERNTGELFF. The CDR3 DNA reads as TGTGCCAGCAGCCCCGAACGAAACACCGGGGAGCTGTTTTTT.

V and J are TRBV4-3 and TRBJ2-2, with 11 positions matching TRBD2. This CDR3 is 17 amino acids long. Unmatched junction bases numbered 5, after V lost 0 bases and J lost 5 bases. The V gene's germline CDR1 is LGHNA and CDR2 YSLEER. Written as DNA, the CDR3 is TGCGCCAGCAGCCAAGAAACTAGCGGGAGTGGGACCGGGGAGCTGTTTTTT. It translates to CASSQETSGSGTGELFF.

This clone was picked up one time. J is TRBJ2-5 and V is TRBV11-1; D possibly corresponds to TRBD1 (5 bases). In germline, CDR1 is SGHAT, CDR2 FQDESV (reference sequence). The CDR3 spans 14 residues. V lost 4 bases to trimming and J lost 2 bases, with 11 bases between them. The CDR3 reads CASSYNRHQETQYF. Here the CDR3 DNA reads TGTGCCAGCAGCTACAACAGGCATCAAGAGACCCAGTACTTC. The whole variable domain, filled in from reference TRBV11-1 and TRBJ2-5, reads EAEVAQSPRYKITEKSQAVAFWCDPISGHATLYWYRQILGQGPELLVQFQDESVVDDSQLPKDRFSAERLKGVDSTLKIQPAELGDSAMYLCASSYNRHQETQYFGPGTRLLVL.

The chain joins TRBV10-3 to TRBJ2-1; tentative D call: TRBD2 (5 bases). Germline V gene lookup returns CDR1 ENHRY and CDR2 SYGVKD. This CDR3 contains 17 residues. V was clipped by 4 bases and J by 3 bases, with 19 bases between them. The CDR3 region is CAISALSEGAIYNEQFF. The CDR3 DNA reads as TGTGCCATCAGTGCCCTGAGTGAGGGCGCCATCTACAATGAGCAGTTCTTC.

This clone was seen more than once but under ten times. The chain carries TRBV28 and TRBJ1-2; D remains unclear. The CDR3 is 15 residues long. V was pared by 8 bases and J by 8 bases, with 24 bases between. Germline V CDR1 and CDR2: MDHEN, SYDVKM. The CDR3 region has the DNA TGTGCCAGCTCAATTGCCGGCGTAGGAGCGCGAGGCTACACCTTC. Its translation: CASSIAGVGARGYTF.

The chain links TRBV5-6 to TRBJ1-4; 8 positions agree with TRBD1. Unmatched junction bases numbered 8, after V lost 3 bases and J lost 7 bases. The germline V gene has CDR1 SGHDT and CDR2 YYEEEE. There are 15 residues in the CDR3. The CDR3 sequence is CASSSQGARGEKLFF. The CDR3 DNA reads TGTGCCAGCAGCTCCCAGGGGGCGAGGGGTGAAAAACTGTTTTTT.